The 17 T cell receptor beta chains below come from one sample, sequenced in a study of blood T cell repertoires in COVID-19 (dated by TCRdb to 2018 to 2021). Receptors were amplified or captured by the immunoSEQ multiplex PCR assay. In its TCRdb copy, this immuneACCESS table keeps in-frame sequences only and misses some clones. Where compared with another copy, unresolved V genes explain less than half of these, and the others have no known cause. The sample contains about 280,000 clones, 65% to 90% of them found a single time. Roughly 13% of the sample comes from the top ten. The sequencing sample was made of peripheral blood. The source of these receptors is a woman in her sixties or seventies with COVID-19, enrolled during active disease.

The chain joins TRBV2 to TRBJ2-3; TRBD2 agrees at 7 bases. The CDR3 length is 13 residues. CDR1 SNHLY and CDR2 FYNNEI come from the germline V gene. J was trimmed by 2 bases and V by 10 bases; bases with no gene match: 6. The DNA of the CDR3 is TGTGCCACCCGGGAGGCAGACACAGATACGCAGTATTTT. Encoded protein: CATREADTDTQYF.

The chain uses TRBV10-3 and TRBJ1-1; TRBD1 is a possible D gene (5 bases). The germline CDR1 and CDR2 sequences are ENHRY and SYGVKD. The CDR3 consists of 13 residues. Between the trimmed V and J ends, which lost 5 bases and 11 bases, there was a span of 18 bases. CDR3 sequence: CAISSDTRGGAFF. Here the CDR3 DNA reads TGTGCCATCAGTTCCGACACAAGGGGTGGGGCTTTCTTT.

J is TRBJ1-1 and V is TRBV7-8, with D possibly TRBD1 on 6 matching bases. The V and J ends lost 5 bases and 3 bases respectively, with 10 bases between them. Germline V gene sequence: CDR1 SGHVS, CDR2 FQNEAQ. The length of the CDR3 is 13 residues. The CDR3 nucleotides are TGTGCCAGCAGCCCAGGGGCGTACACTGAAGCTTTCTTT. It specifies CASSPGAYTEAFF.

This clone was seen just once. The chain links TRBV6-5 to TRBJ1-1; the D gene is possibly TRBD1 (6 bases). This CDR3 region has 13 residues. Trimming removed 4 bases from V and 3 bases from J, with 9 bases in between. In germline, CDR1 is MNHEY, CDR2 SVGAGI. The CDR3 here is CASSFSGDTEAFF. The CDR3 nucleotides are TGTGCCAGCAGTTTTTCAGGGGACACTGAAGCTTTCTTT.

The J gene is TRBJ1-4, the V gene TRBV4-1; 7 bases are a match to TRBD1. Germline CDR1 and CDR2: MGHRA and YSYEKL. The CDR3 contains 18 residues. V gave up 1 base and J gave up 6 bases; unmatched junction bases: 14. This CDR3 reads CASSQARATGTRYEKLFF. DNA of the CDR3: TGCGCCAGCAGCCAAGCCCGAGCGACAGGGACCCGATATGAAAAACTGTTTTTT.

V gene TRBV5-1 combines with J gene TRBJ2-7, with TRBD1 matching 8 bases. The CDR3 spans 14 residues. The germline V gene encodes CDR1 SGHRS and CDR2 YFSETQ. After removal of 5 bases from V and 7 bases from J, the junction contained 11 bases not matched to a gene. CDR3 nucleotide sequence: TGCGCCAGCAGTAGGGACAGGTCGTTTCGGGAGCAGTACTTC. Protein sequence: CASSRDRSFREQYF.

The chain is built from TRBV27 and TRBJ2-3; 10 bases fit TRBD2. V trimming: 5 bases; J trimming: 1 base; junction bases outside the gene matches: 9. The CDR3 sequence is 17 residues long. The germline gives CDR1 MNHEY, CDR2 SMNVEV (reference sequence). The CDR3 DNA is TGTGCCAGCAGTATAACTATAGCGGGGGGCCGCACAGATACGCAGTATTTT. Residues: CASSITIAGGRTDTQYF.

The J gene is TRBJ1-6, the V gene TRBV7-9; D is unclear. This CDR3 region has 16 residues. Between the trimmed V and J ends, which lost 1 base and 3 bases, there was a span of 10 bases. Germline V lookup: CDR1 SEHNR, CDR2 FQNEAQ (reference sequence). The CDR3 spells CASSLDEDLYNSPLHF. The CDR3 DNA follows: TGTGCCAGCAGCTTAGATGAGGATCTCTATAATTCACCCCTCCACTTT.

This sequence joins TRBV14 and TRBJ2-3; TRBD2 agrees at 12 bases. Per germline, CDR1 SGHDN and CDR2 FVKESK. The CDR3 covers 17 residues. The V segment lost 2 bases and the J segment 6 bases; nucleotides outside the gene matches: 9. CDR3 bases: TGTGCCAGCAGCCAAAGAGGACTAGCGGGGCCCTCGGATACGCAGTATTTT. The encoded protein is CASSQRGLAGPSDTQYF.

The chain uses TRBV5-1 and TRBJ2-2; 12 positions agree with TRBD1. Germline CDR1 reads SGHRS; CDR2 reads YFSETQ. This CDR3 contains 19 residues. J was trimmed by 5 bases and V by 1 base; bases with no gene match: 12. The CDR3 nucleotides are TGCGCCAGCAGCTTGACCCCGGGACAGGGGGCGGTCAGAACCGGGGAGCTGTTTTTT. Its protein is CASSLTPGQGAVRTGELFF.

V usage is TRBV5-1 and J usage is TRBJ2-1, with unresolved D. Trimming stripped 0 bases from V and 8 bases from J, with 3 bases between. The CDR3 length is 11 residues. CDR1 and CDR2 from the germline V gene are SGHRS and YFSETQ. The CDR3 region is CASSLGHEQFF. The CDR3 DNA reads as TGCGCCAGCAGCTTGGGGCATGAGCAGTTCTTC.

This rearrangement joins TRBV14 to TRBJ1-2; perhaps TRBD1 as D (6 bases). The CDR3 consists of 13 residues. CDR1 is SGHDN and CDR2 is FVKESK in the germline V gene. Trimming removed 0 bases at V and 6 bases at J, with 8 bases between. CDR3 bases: TGTGCCAGCAGCCAAGACAGGGGACATGGCTACACCTTC. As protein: CASSQDRGHGYTF. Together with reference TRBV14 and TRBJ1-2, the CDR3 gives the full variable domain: EAGVTQFPSHSVIEKGQTVTLRCDPISGHDNLYWYRRVMGKEIKFLLHFVKESKQDESGMPNNRFLAERTGGTYSTLKVQPAELEDSGVYFCASSQDRGHGYTFGSGTRLTVV.

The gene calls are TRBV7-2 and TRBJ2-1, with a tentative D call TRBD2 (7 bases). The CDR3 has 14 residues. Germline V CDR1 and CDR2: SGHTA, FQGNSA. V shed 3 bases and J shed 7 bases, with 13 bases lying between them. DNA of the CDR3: TGTGCCAGCAGCTTGGGAGGGGGGGCAAATGAGCAGTTCTTC. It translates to CASSLGGGANEQFF. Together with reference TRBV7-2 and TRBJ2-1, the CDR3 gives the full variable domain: GAGVSQSPSNKVTEKGKDVELRCDPISGHTALYWYRQSLGQGLEFLIYFQGNSAPDKSGLPSDRFSAERTGGSVSTLTIQRTQQEDSAVYLCASSLGGGANEQFFGPGTRLTVL.

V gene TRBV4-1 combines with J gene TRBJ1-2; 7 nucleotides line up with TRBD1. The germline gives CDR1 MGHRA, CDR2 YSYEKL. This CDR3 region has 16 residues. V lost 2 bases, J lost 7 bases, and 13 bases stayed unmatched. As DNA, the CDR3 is TGCGCCAGCAGCCAACCACAACAGGGGAAAGGGTTTGGCTACACCTTC. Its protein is CASSQPQQGKGFGYTF.

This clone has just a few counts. DNA for the CDR3: TGTGCCAGCAGTATGAGGACAGGGGTTGGCTACACCTTC. Its protein is CASSMRTGVGYTF. The V gene is TRBV28, the J gene TRBJ1-2; 9 bases fit TRBD1. The CDR3 has 13 residues. The junction had 5 bases not matched to a gene; V was cut back by 5 bases and J by 7 bases. Per germline, CDR1 MDHEN and CDR2 SYDVKM.

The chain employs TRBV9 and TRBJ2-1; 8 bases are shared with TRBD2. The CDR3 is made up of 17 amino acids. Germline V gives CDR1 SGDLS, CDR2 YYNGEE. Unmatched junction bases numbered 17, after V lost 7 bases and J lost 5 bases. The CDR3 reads CASSSLPLAGQNNEQFF. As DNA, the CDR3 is TGTGCCAGCTCTTCACTCCCTCTAGCGGGCCAAAACAATGAGCAGTTCTTC. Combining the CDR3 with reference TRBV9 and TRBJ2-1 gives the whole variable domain DSGVTQTPKHLITATGQRVTLRCSPRSGDLSVYWYQQSLDQGLQFLIQYYNGEERAKGNILERFSAQQFPDLHSELNLSSLELGDSALYFCASSSLPLAGQNNEQFFGPGTRLTVL.

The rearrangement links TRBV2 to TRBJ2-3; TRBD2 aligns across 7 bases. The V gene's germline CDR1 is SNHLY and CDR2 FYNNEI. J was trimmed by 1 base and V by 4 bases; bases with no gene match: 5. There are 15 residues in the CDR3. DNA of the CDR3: TGTGCCAGCAGTGGTGTCCGGGGGGGCACAGATACGCAGTATTTT. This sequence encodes CASSGVRGGTDTQYF.